This T cell receptor beta chain derives from a study of metastatic and nonmetastatic thyroid tumors. About the study: It was across blood and tumor or nodule tissue from malignant and benign thyroid patients that repertoires were compared. Whole-study results and caveats: For both blood and tumor, malignant thyroid tumors reportedly showed significantly higher TCR beta diversity than benign nodules did.

Original analysis: The distant-metastasis classifier for papillary thyroid cancer was built from CDR3 differences across clinicopathological groups. TCRdb reanalyzed the PCR reads with MiXCR. V and J calls and clone size were set by TCRdb, not the authors. The table has 30,000 to 40,000 clones, 20% to 25% seen once. There were no patients who had received any treatment before thyroid surgery. The CDR3 length is 15 residues. From germline, CDR1 is MGHRA and CDR2 YSYEKL. With 5 bases removed from V and 0 bases from J, the gap between germline ends came to 11 bases. Comments on this clone: Antigen specificity is unknown.

The sample was tumor tissue. This clonotype was obtained from a male donor with papillary thyroid cancer or a benign thyroid nodule (not recorded which). Some clones in this sample may be carry-over from other donors' samples. The chain carries TRBV4-1 and TRBJ1-3, with a weak D call TRBD1 (6 bases). The CDR3 DNA sequence: TGCGCCAGCAGCTGGGACAACTTCTCTGGAAACACCATATATTTT. Protein sequence: CASSWDNFSGNTIYF.